This TCR beta chain was sequenced during a study of shared clonotypes between healthy human individuals (dated by TCRdb to the early 2020s). Turning to the overall study: The cohort comprised a couple of women and a few men aged 18 to 49 years. Per donor, three plates each were used for CD4 naive and CD4 memory, two for CD8 naive, and one for CD8 memory. The study deeply sequenced blood TCR repertoires of about 5 healthy adults to estimate repertoire size and the extent of clonotype sharing between individuals. To increase sequencing depth and limit assay-specific biases, different laboratories used diverse techniques to prepare libraries and sequence TCR repertoires. Each donor's leukapheresis produced roughly between about 0.8 and 8.9 billion PBMCs. The investigation overall reported the following: About 4.5% of naive CD4, 3.5% of naive CD8, approximately 2.2% of memory CD4, and around 0.4% of memory CD8 clonotypes were shared across several donors. The small number of donors limited the genetic and exposure-history diversity represented. Clonotypes shared by all four sorted-subset donors showed higher generation probabilities than non-shared clonotypes. Sampling was restricted to blood, and TCR repertoires in tissues likely differ from the TCR repertoires found in blood. Based on pairwise subsampling, the degree of clonotype sharing among donors was expected to be affected by sequencing depth. Even with the large sequencing depth, rarefaction of the sorted-subset datasets indicated that sequencing was incomplete. Larger estimated clonotype richness was generally found for naive subsets than for memory subsets.

Using the deep immunoSEQ assay, multiplex PCR amplified TCR CDR3 regions from genomic DNA. Extracted genomic DNA from each cell subset was distributed evenly across all wells of several immunoSEQ 96-well plates, and each plate was treated as a replicate. Each replicate PCR for sorted subsets received around 0.2 ug genomic DNA, equal to about 30,000 T cell genomes. Purified libraries were quantified with a Qubit 3.0 fluorometer, sized on a Bioanalyzer 2100, and re-quantified with the KAPA Library Quantification kit. A separate single-read 150-cycle Illumina NextSeq 550 flow cell was used to sequence each immunoSEQ 96-well plate. On the authors' methods: The immunoSEQ output contained only junctional sequences without quality scores, so filtering could not match that applied to full-length reads. To assign V/J genes and CDR3, sequences were annotated against IMGT germline references using PyIR, a Python wrapper for IgBLAST v1.9. Reads were removed for weak V/J assignments (E-value above 1e-6), missing CDR3, stop codons, out-of-frame junctions, or ambiguous translated residues. V3J clonotypes were defined by identical inferred V gene, J gene, and CDR3 amino acid sequence. The percentage overlap between two repertoires was calculated by dividing the number of shared unique clonotypes by the size of the smaller repertoire. Repertoire richness was assessed with RTK rarefaction, the Chao1 estimator, and Recon v2.1 estimates of unobserved clonotypes. Generation probabilities were computed with OLGA for all TCRbeta clonotypes obtained by the gDNA method from several donors. As stored in TCRdb, this immuneACCESS dataset retains in-frame rearrangements with V and J assigned. A fraction of the clones does not appear; measured against another copy, unresolved V genes explain less than half of the discrepancy, and the remainder lacks a known reason. V and J calls and clone size are given by that table; D and trimming were obtained from the DNA. This sample comprises nearly 750,000 clones, approximately 72% of them detected only once. The ten largest clones represent around 1.7% of the sample.

The donors were healthy, HIV-negative adults who had no recently reported acute infections or vaccinations. Only Caucasian adults living in Nashville, Tennessee, USA were represented among the donors. CD4+ T cells were enriched by magnetic negative selection; naive cells were then positively selected on CD45RA, and the negative fraction formed the memory subset. After blood collection by leukapheresis, PBMCs were isolated using Ficoll-Histopaque density gradient centrifugation and then cryopreserved in the vapor phase of liquid nitrogen. Analytical flow cytometry was used to check the purity and quantity of every magnetically sorted T cell population. Each sorted fraction had its genomic DNA isolated and then quantified by UV absorbance on a Nanodrop 2000c. Regarding this clone: It lacks a known antigen. No base quality values were provided; no much bigger clone lies one nucleotide off.

The germline V end is reduced by 5 bases and the J end by 2 bases; junction bases left unmatched: 9. In the germline V gene (reference sequence), CDR1 corresponds to MNHEY and CDR2 to SMNVEV. Including the terminal cysteine and phenylalanine, the CDR3 comprises 15 residues. Of all the DNA, just the CDR3 is kept, 45 bases in frame from base 1. Recombination linked TRBV27 to TRBJ2-7; TRBD1 agrees with 7 junctional bases. The source of this sequence is a woman aged 25 to 45 in good health. The sequencing input was memory CD4+ T cells sorted from blood. The sample's cell subset or site label is to be understood as: CD45RA-negative fraction. The DNA reads as follows: TGTGCCAGCAGTCACGACGGGACAGCTCCCTACGAGCAGTACTTC. Its protein reads: CASSHDGTAPYEQYF.